This T cell receptor (beta chain) originates from a study of T cells in Graves' hyperthyroidism and ophthalmopathy. Study outcomes and limitations: Model predictions of ophthalmopathy came a median approximately 6 months before onset.

Amplification of TCR beta CDR3 regions was performed using RNA transcripts as template. TCR CDR3 regions were first amplified by RT-PCR with HTBI primers. Each CDR3 protein gets one entry after TCRdb re-called the multiplex PCR reads with MiXCR. Seen here are 550,000 to 700,000 distinct CDR3 sequences, about 45% observed once, and the top ten hold around 17%. Of note for this clonotype: Its antigen remains unknown.

The germline V gene encodes CDR1 SGHRS and CDR2 YFSETQ. The V and J ends lost 2 bases and 5 bases, in that order; junction bases with no gene match: 10. The CDR3 has 15 amino acids. Orbital computed tomography, thyroid ultrasound, serum thyroxine and TRAb, and clinical symptoms together informed the diagnoses. The V gene is TRBV5-1, the J gene TRBJ2-7, with TRBD2 matching over 7 bases. The TCR originated in an adult woman with Graves' disease, either hyperthyroidism or ophthalmopathy (not recorded which). The sequenced sample consisted of peripheral blood or thyroid tissue (not recorded which). Here the CDR3 reads CASSLALGGFDEQYF. In DNA, the CDR3 is TGCGCCAGCAGCTTAGCGCTCGGGGGGTTCGACGAGCAGTACTTC.